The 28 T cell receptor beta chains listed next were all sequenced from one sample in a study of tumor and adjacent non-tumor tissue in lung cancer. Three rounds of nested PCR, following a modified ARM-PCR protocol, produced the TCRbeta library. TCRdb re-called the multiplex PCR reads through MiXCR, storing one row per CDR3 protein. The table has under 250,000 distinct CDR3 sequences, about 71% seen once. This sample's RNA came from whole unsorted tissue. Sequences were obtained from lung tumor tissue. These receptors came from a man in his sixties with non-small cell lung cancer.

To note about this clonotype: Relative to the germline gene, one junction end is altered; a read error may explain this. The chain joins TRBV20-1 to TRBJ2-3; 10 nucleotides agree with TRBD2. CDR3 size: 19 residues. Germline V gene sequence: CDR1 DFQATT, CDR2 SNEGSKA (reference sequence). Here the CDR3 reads CSASGERRAGGPGADMQYF. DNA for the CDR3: TGCAGTGCTAGTGGTGAAAGGAGAGCGGGGGGGCCGGGGGCAGATATGCAGTATTTT.

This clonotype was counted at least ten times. The CDR3 bases are TGTGCCAGCAGGGACATCCGGGAATGGAATGAGCAGTTCTTC. This sequence encodes CASRDIREWNEQFF. The rearrangement links TRBV4-2 to TRBJ2-1; D could derive from TRBD1 or TRBD2 (5 bases each). The germline V gene has CDR1 LGHNA and CDR2 YNFKEQ. The V and J ends lost 6 bases and 7 bases respectively, with 16 bases between them. The CDR3 is 14 amino acids.

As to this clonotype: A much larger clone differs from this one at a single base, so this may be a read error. The CDR3 DNA is TGTGCCAGCATTACTCAGGGATCGGACTATGGCTACACCTTC. Encoded protein: CASITQGSDYGYTF. The genes are TRBV28 and TRBJ1-2, with D possibly being TRBD1 (5 bases). This CDR3 has 14 residues. V was cut by 7 bases and J by 3 bases, with 15 bases left in between. Germline-derived CDR1 and CDR2 are MDHEN and SYDVKM.

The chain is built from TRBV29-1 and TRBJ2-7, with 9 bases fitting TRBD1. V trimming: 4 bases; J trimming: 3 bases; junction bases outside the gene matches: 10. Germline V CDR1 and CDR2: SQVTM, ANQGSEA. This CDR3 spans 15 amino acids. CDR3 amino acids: CSVARGGTGRYEQYF. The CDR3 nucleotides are TGCAGCGTTGCTAGGGGCGGGACAGGGCGCTACGAGCAGTACTTC.

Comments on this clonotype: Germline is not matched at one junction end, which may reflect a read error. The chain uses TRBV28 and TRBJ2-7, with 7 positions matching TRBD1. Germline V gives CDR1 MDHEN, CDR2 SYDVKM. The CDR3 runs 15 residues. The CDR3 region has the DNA TGTGCCAGCAGTTTAGAGGGGACAGAGGGCGACGAGCTGTACTTC. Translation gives CASSLEGTEGDELYF.

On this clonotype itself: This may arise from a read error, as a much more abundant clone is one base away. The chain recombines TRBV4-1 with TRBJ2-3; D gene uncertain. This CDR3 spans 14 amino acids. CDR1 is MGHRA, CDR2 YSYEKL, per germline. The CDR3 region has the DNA TGCGCCAGCAGCCAAGAGGAGAATACAGATATGCAGTATTTT. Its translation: CASSQEENTDMQYF.

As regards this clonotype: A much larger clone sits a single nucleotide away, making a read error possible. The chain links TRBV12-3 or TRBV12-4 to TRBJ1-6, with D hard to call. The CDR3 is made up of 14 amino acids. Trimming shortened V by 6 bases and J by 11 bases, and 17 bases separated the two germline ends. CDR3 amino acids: CASRRRGNFAPLHF. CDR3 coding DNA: TGTGCCAGCAGGCGTCGGGGAAACTTTGCACCCCTCCACTTT.

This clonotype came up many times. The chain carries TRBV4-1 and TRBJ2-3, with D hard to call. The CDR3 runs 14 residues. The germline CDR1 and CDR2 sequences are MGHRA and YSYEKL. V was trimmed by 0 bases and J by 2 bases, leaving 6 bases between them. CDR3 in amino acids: CASSQDGVTDTQYF. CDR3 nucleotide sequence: TGCGCCAGCAGCCAAGATGGAGTCACAGATACGCAGTATTTT.

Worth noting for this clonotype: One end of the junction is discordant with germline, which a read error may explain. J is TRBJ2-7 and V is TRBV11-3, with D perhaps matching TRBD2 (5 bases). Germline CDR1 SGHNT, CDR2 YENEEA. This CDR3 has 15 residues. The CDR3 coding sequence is TGTGCCAGCAGCCTGCGGTTTAGCGCCTACTACGATCAGTATTTC. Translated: CASSLRFSAYYDQYF.

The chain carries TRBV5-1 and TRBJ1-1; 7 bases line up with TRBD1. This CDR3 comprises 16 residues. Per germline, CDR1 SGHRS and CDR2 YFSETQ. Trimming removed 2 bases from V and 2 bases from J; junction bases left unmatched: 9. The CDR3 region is CASSLFSGTVNTEAFF. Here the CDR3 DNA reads TGCGCCAGCAGCTTATTCTCCGGGACAGTAAACACTGAAGCTTTCTTT.

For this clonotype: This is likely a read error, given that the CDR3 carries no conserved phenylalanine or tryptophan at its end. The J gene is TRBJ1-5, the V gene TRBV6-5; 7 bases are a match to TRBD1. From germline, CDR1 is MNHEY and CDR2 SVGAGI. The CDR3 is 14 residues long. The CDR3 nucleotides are TGTGCTAGCAGCCGGACAGGCACCAATCAGCCCCAGCATGTT. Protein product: CASSRTGTNQPQHV.

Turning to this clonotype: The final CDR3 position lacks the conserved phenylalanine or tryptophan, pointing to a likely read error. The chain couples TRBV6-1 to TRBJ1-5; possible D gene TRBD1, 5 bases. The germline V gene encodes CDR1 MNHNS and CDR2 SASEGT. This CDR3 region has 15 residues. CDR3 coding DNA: TGTGCCAGCGGTTCGGACAAGGTAGGGAATCATCCCCAGCATATT. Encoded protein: CASGSDKVGNHPQHI.

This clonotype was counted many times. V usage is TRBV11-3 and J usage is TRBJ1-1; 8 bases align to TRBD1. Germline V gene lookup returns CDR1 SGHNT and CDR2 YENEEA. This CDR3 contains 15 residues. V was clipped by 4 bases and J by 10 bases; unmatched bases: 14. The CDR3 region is CASSSPSTGVIGAFF. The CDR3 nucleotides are TGTGCCAGCAGCTCGCCCTCGACAGGGGTAATAGGAGCTTTCTTT.

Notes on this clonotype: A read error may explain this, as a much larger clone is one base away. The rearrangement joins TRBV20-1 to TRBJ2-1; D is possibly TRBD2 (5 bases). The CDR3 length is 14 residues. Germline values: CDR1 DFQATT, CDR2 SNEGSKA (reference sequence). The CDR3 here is CNARPTGWRNEQFF. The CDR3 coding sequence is TGCAATGCTAGACCGACGGGGTGGAGGAATGAGCAGTTCTTC.

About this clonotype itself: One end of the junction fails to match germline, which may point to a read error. The CDR3 sequence is CASSLVGTSRAKAQYF. CDR3 DNA sequence: TGTGCCAGCAGTTTAGTAGGGACTAGCAGGGCCAAAGCGCAGTATTTT. The rearrangement uses TRBV11-3 and TRBJ2-3, with TRBD2 identical over 9 bases. This CDR3 contains 16 residues. Germline V gives CDR1 SGHNT, CDR2 YENEEA.

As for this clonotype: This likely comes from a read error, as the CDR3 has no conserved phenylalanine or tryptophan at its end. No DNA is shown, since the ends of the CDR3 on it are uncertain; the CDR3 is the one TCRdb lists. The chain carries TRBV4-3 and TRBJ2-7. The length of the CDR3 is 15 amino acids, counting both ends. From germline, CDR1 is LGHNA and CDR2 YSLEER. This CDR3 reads CASSRDQGPSYKQYL.

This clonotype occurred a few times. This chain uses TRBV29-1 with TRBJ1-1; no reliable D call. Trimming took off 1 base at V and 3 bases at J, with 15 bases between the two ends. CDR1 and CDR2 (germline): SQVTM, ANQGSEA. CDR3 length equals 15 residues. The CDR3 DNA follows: TGCAGCGTTGAAGCTCCCCGTGAAGTGTACACTGAAGCTTTCTTT. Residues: CSVEAPREVYTEAFF.

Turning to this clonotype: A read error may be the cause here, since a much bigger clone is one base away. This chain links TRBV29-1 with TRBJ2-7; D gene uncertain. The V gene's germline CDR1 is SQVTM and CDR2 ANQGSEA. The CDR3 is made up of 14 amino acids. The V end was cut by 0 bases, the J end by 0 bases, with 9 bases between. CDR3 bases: TGCAGCGTTGAAGAGATGGCCACCTCCTACGAGCAGTACTTC. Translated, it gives CSVEEMATSYEQYF.

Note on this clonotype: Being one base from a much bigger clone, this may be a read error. CDR3 in DNA: TGCAGCGTTACCCCGGGAACTTACGAGAAGTACTTC. Its protein is CSVTPGTYEKYF. This chain joins TRBV29-1 and TRBJ2-7; maybe TRBD2 (5 bases). The germline CDR1 and CDR2 sequences are SQVTM and ANQGSEA. This CDR3 has 12 residues.

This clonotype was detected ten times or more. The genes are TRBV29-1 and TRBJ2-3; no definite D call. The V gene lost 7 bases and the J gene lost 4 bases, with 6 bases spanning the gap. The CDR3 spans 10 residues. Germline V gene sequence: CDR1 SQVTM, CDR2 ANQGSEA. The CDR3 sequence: CSARSDTQYF. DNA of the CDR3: TGCAGCGCTCGGTCAGATACGCAGTATTTT.

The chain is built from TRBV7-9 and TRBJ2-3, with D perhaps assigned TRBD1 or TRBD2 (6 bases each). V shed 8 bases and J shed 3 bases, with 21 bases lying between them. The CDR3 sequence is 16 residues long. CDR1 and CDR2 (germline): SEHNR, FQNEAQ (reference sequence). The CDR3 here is CASLPQLGGRTDTQYF. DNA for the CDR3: TGTGCCAGCCTTCCCCAGCTGGGGGGCAGGACAGATACGCAGTATTTT.

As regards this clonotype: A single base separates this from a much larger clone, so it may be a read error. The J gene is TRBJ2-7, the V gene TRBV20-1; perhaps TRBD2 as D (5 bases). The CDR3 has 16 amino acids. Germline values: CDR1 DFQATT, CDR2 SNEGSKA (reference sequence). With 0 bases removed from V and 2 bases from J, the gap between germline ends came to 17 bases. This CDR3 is CSARDRGHNGPYEQYF. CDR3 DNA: TGCAGTGCTAGAGATCGAGGGCATAATGGCCCCTACGAGCAGTACTTC.

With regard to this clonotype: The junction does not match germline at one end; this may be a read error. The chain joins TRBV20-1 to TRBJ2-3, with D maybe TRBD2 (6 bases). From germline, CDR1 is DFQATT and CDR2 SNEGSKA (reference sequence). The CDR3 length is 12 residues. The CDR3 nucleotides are TGCAGTGCCCTCCGGGAGCCAGATAGGCAGTATTTT. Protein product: CSALREPDRQYF.

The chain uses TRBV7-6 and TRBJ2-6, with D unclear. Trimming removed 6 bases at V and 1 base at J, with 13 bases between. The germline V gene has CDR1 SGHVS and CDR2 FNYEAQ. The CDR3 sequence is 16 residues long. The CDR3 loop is CASSSTAFSGANVLTF. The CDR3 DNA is TGTGCCAGCAGTTCGACGGCGTTTTCTGGGGCCAACGTCCTGACTTTC.

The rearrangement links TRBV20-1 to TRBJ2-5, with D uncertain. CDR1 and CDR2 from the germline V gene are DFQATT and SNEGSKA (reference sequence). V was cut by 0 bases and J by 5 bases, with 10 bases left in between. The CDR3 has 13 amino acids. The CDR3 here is CSARDHNRETQYF. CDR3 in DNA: TGCAGTGCTAGAGATCATAACCGGGAGACCCAGTACTTC.

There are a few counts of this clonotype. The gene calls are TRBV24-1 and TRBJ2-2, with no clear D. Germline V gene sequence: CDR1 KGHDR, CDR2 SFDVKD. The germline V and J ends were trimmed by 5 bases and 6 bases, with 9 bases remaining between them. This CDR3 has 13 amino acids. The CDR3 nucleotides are TGTGCCACCAGTGGGCTAATTTCCGGGGAGCTGTTTTTT. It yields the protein CATSGLISGELFF.

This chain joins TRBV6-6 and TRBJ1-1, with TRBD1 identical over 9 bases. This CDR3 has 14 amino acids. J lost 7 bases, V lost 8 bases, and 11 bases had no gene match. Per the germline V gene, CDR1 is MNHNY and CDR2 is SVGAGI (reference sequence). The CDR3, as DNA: TGTGCCAGCGGAGTTATACAGGGGGCTGTTGAAGCTTTCTTT. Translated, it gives CASGVIQGAVEAFF.

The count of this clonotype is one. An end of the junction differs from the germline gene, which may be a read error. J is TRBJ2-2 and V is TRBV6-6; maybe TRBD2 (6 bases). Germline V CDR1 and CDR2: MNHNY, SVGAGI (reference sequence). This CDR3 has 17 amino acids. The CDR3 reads CASSRSRAGSGTGELLF. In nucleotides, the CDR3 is TGTGCCAGCAGCCGCTCGAGGGCGGGAAGTGGCACCGGGGAGCTGCTTTTT.